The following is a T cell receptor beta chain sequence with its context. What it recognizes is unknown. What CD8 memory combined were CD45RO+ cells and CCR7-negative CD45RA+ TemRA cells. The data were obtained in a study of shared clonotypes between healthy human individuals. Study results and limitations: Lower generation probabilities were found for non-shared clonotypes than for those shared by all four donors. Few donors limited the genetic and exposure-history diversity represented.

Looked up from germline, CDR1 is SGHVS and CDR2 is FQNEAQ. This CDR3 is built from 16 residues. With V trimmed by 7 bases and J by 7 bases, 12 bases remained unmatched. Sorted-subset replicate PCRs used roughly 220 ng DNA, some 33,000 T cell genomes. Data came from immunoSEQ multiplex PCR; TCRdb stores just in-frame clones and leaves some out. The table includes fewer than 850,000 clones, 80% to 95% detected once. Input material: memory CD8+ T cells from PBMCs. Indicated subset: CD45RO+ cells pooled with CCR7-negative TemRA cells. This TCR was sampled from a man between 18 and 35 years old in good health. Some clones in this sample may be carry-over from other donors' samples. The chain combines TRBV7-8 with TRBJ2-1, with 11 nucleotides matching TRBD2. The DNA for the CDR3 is TGTGCCAGCACCACTTCCGGACTAGCGGGTTTAAATGAGCAGTTCTTC. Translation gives CASTTSGLAGLNEQFF.